The clone carrying this T cell receptor (beta chain) was found many times. Antigen specificity is unknown. Per the germline V gene, CDR1 is SGDLS and CDR2 is YYNGEE. V was cut by 2 bases and J by 0 bases, with 24 bases left in between. CDR3 length: 20 amino acids. This record comes from a study of T cells after yellow fever vaccination. Turning to the study itself: SMART-Seq v4 Ultra Low Input handled preparation of low-cell-number fractions. Overall study findings and caveats: Researchers noted that a small share of clonotypes showed up in both CD4 and CD8 compartments. Reappearance after the booster was observed for most primary-vaccination clones (about 95% CD4, almost 90% CD8).

Universal primer sites and UMIs were introduced during 5'RACE template-switching synthesis of TCR cDNA. TCRdb redid the calling of the 5' RACE reads with MiXCR, one entry per CDR3 protein. The sample comprises more than 450,000 distinct CDR3 sequences, 21% of which are singletons, and approximately 16% rests with the top ten. This specimen consisted of PBMCs, obtained less than 25 days after the first yellow fever vaccination. This chain uses TRBV9 with TRBJ2-1; D is perhaps TRBD2 (7 bases). The receptor's source is a man between 18 and 35 years old who received the YFV17D yellow fever vaccine. CDR3: CASSVRGGGHPKSSYNEQFF. CDR3 nucleotide sequence: TGTGCCAGCAGCGTCCGGGGCGGGGGACATCCAAAGAGCTCCTACAATGAGCAGTTCTTC. Based on the CDR3 plus reference TRBV9 and TRBJ2-1, the full variable domain is DSGVTQTPKHLITATGQRVTLRCSPRSGDLSVYWYQQSLDQGLQFLIQYYNGEERAKGNILERFSAQQFPDLHSELNLSSLELGDSALYFCASSVRGGGHPKSSYNEQFFGPGTRLTVL.